The entry that follows covers one T cell receptor (beta chain) sequence. The data are from a study of blood T cell repertoires in COVID-19. Which cohort a participant joined came from the clinical history participants gave. The CDR3 runs 15 residues. Trimming stripped 6 bases from V and 0 bases from J, with 14 bases between. Germline V gene data show CDR1 as MDHEN and CDR2 as SYDVKM. Here immunoSEQ multiplex PCR was the method, and the copy in TCRdb shows in-frame clones only, minus some. The sample consists of a few hundred thousand clones, 65% to 90% of them appearing once. The V call is TRBV28, the J call TRBJ1-1; tentative D call: TRBD1 (5 bases). This TCR came from a woman aged 18 to 35 who had recovered from COVID-19. The sequencing sample was made of PBMCs or T cells enriched from blood (not recorded which). The CDR3 sequence is CASRPARGMNTEAFF. As DNA, the CDR3 is TGTGCCAGCAGACCCGCCCGGGGGATGAACACTGAAGCTTTCTTT.